The next 30 T cell receptor beta chains were all read from a single sample in a study of vaccination and CD4 T cells after COVID-19 (dated by TCRdb to between 2021 and 2024). These TCRs' antigens remain unknown. This specimen's treatment or condition label, per the study, means: approximately 10-day PBMC culture with coronavirus spike peptide pools or control peptides (ViraFEST assay). Library generation was performed with PCR. Instrument on record: Illumina iSeq 100. DNA from cultured CD4+ T cells was subjected to TCR sequencing with the Oncomine TCR Beta short-read assay at the Johns Hopkins FTIC core. The raw public data were reprocessed by TCRdb itself: fastp quality trimming at Q25, MiXCR clonotype calling, in-frame beta chains only. Every CDR3 protein is listed once, alongside the most common genes and DNA of its rows. The sample table lists 9,500 to 15,000 distinct CDR3 sequences, 60% of them with a count of one. The top ten constitute about 20% of the sample.

Sequencing input: CD4+ T cells from blood, cultured in vitro. The receptors stem from a human donor who had recovered from COVID-19.

This clonotype was seen only a few times. The CDR3 loop reads CSARKGGRTTDTQYF. CDR3 in DNA: TGCAGTGCTAGAAAAGGGGGTCGGACCACAGATACGCAGTATTTT. The rearrangement uses TRBV20-1 and TRBJ2-3; D might be TRBD1 (6 bases). Germline V gene sequence: CDR1 DFQATT, CDR2 SNEGSKA (reference sequence). This CDR3 is built from 15 residues. With 2 bases removed from V and 2 bases from J, the gap between germline ends came to 14 bases.

V is TRBV25-1 and J is TRBJ1-6; D gene unclear. There are 13 residues in the CDR3. Per germline, CDR1 MGHDK and CDR2 SYGVNS. V was pared by 4 bases and J by 6 bases, with 7 bases between. The CDR3 is CASSGRTNSPLHF. The CDR3 nucleotides read TGTGCCAGCAGTGGGCGGACTAATTCACCCCTCCACTTT.

This clonotype was observed a few times. The V gene is TRBV10-3, the J gene TRBJ1-1; D remains ambiguous. The CDR3 is 12 amino acids. The ends were cut back, 10 bases at V and 1 base at J, with 10 bases in the middle. CDR1 is ENHRY, CDR2 SYGVKD, per germline. CDR3 nucleotide sequence: TGTGCCACCTGGCGGGGGAACACTGAAGCTTTCTTT. Its protein product is CATWRGNTEAFF.

V usage is TRBV6-1 and J usage is TRBJ2-2, with 7 bases matching TRBD1. V lost 8 bases to trimming and J lost 9 bases; unmatched junction nucleotides: 12. The CDR3 has 14 residues. Germline CDR1 MNHNS, CDR2 SASEGT. CDR3 region: CASLETGAYRELFF. The CDR3, as DNA: TGTGCCAGCCTAGAAACAGGGGCGTATAGGGAGCTGTTTTTT.

CDR3 DNA: TGTGCCAGTAGTATCGGCAGGGGGAGGTCTAGCTATGGCTACACCTTC. Its protein product is CASSIGRGRSSYGYTF. The chain is built from TRBV19 and TRBJ1-2; 7 bases line up with TRBD1. The CDR3 totals 16 residues. After removal of 3 bases from V and 4 bases from J, the junction contained 11 bases not matched to a gene. The germline gives CDR1 LNHDA, CDR2 SQIVND (reference sequence).

This chain links TRBV6-1 with TRBJ2-1; TRBD2 is a possible D gene (6 bases). The V end was cut by 6 bases, the J end by 6 bases, with 18 bases between. There are 15 residues in the CDR3. CDR1 and CDR2 from the germline V gene are MNHNS and SASEGT. CDR3 DNA: TGTGCCAGCAGCAGGGAGGTGGTGGAGGGCAATGAGCAGTTCTTC. Protein: CASSREVVEGNEQFF.

The gene calls are TRBV28 and TRBJ1-5, with D unclear. Trimming took off 6 bases at V and 0 bases at J, with 9 bases between the two ends. The CDR3 length is 14 residues. Germline V gives CDR1 MDHEN, CDR2 SYDVKM. Written as DNA, the CDR3 is TGTGCCAGCAGGGGCCCGTATAGCAATCAGCCCCAGCATTTT. Amino acids: CASRGPYSNQPQHF.

This clonotype was counted a few times. The gene calls are TRBV7-2 and TRBJ1-5; 8 nucleotides align to TRBD1. Germline-derived CDR1 and CDR2 are SGHTA and FQGNSA. After removal of 5 bases from V and 7 bases from J, the junction contained 1 base not matched to a gene. This CDR3 is built from 12 residues. The CDR3 region is CASSTGGQPQHF. The CDR3, as DNA: TGTGCCAGCAGCACAGGGGGACAGCCCCAGCATTTT.

This clonotype was seen more than once but under ten times. V gene TRBV29-1 combines with J gene TRBJ2-7, with D possibly being TRBD1 (6 bases). The CDR3 is 16 residues long. Per the germline V gene, CDR1 is SQVTM and CDR2 is ANQGSEA. Trimming stripped 5 bases from V and 0 bases from J, with 20 bases between. The CDR3: CSVMTGGAESSYEQYF. For the CDR3, the DNA is TGCAGCGTTATGACAGGCGGAGCTGAGAGCTCCTACGAGCAGTACTTC.

This clonotype occurred a few times. The chain joins TRBV24-1 to TRBJ2-5; no firm D call. CDR3 size: 15 residues. Germline-derived CDR1 and CDR2 are KGHDR and SFDVKD. Trimming took off 4 bases at V and 5 bases at J, with 16 bases between the two ends. CDR3 amino acids: CATSELKGPWETQYF. DNA for the CDR3: TGTGCCACCAGTGAGTTGAAGGGTCCTTGGGAGACCCAGTACTTC.

V is TRBV6-4 and J is TRBJ1-6, with D uncertain. This CDR3 spans 16 amino acids. Trimming took off 7 bases at V and 0 bases at J, with 13 bases between the two ends. Germline V gives CDR1 MRHNA, CDR2 SNTAGT. For the CDR3, the DNA is TGTGCCAGCATTGGGGTCGATAGCTCCTATAATTCACCCCTCCACTTT. Translation gives CASIGVDSSYNSPLHF.

The V and J genes are TRBV27 and TRBJ2-1; weak D call: TRBD2 (5 bases). Trimming removed 4 bases from V and 0 bases from J, with 7 bases in between. The CDR3 has 14 residues. Germline V gene sequence: CDR1 MNHEY, CDR2 SMNVEV (reference sequence). The CDR3: CASSSAGSYNEQFF. The CDR3, as DNA: TGTGCCAGCAGTTCTGCGGGCTCCTACAATGAGCAGTTCTTC.

This clonotype was observed a handful of times. The V gene is TRBV27, the J gene TRBJ1-5, with D maybe TRBD1 (6 bases). The CDR3 has 16 residues. Germline V gene data show CDR1 as MNHEY and CDR2 as SMNVEV (reference sequence). The V gene lost 4 bases and the J gene lost 6 bases, with 19 bases spanning the gap. The CDR3 is CASSSRGGGVGQPQHF. CDR3 nucleotide sequence: TGTGCCAGCAGTTCTCGGGGAGGGGGTGTAGGTCAGCCCCAGCATTTT.

This clonotype was seen more than once but under ten times. The chain couples TRBV25-1 to TRBJ1-2; D ambiguous. V was cut by 4 bases and J by 7 bases, with 13 bases left in between. The CDR3 runs 13 residues. Per germline, CDR1 MGHDK and CDR2 SYGVNS. The CDR3 nucleotides are TGTGCCAGCAGTGGTCCGGGCCCCCGTGGCTACACCTTC. Translation gives CASSGPGPRGYTF.

In its sample, this clonotype was seen a few times. The CDR3 DNA is TGCAGTGCTAGAAAACTAGCGGGAACCACAGATACGCAGTATTTT. Encoded protein: CSARKLAGTTDTQYF. V gene TRBV20-1 combines with J gene TRBJ2-3; 10 nucleotides line up with TRBD2. Looked up from germline, CDR1 is DFQATT and CDR2 is SNEGSKA (reference sequence). V gave up 2 bases and J gave up 2 bases; unmatched junction bases: 4. CDR3 size: 15 residues.

This sequence joins TRBV30 and TRBJ2-7; possibly TRBD2 for D (6 bases). Germline values: CDR1 GTSNPN, CDR2 SVGIG (reference sequence). The CDR3 runs to 12 residues. The germline V and J ends were trimmed by 5 bases and 6 bases, with 14 bases remaining between them. Here the CDR3 DNA reads TGTGCCTGGGGGGGGATTGAGGGCGAGCAGTACTTC. Translating it yields CAWGGIEGEQYF.

This clonotype was observed a handful of times. This chain joins TRBV28 and TRBJ2-5, with unresolved D. Trimming took 1 base from V and 1 from J, leaving 7 bases between them. The germline gives CDR1 MDHEN, CDR2 SYDVKM. The CDR3 extends over 14 amino acids. The CDR3 loop is CASSLSALQETQYF. The DNA of the CDR3 is TGTGCCAGCAGTTTATCCGCACTCCAAGAGACCCAGTACTTC.

A single count supports this clonotype. This chain joins TRBV30 and TRBJ1-1; D may be TRBD1 (5 bases). Germline V lookup: CDR1 GTSNPN, CDR2 SVGIG (reference sequence). CDR3 length: 15 residues. Trimming left V 0 bases short and J 13 bases short, with 24 bases between. The CDR3 DNA follows: TGTGCCTGGAGTGTGGGGACTCGCGCAACACTTAGTGTTTTCTTT. Its translation is CAWSVGTRATLSVFF.

This clonotype was seen a single time. The chain carries TRBV4-2 and TRBJ1-6, with D perhaps TRBD1 (6 bases). V was cut by 6 bases and J by 2 bases, with 14 bases left in between. CDR1 is LGHNA, CDR2 YNFKEQ, per germline. The CDR3 runs to 16 residues. The chain's CDR3 is CASRETQGAYNSPLHF. The CDR3 DNA sequence: TGTGCCAGCAGAGAAACACAGGGAGCCTATAATTCACCCCTCCACTTT.

Here the CDR3 DNA reads TGTGCCACCAGCAGGCACGCGGATGGCTACACCTTC. Encoded protein: CATSRHADGYTF. The chain has TRBV15 and TRBJ1-2, with D hard to call. There are 12 residues in the CDR3. The germline V gene encodes CDR1 LNHNV and CDR2 YYDKDF (reference sequence). V shed 3 bases and J shed 6 bases, with 8 bases lying between them.

The V call is TRBV18, the J call TRBJ2-5; D not resolved. The CDR3 has 13 residues. Per the germline V gene, CDR1 is KGHSH and CDR2 is LQKENI. Trimming left V 2 bases short and J 4 bases short, with 8 bases between. CDR3 protein: CASSPNPGETQYF. The CDR3 DNA reads TGTGCCAGCTCACCAAATCCCGGAGAGACCCAGTACTTC.

With respect to this clonotype: Germline and junction disagree at one end, which may indicate a read error. V is TRBV20-1 and J is TRBJ2-7; 12 nucleotides match TRBD2. Per the germline V gene, CDR1 is DFQATT and CDR2 is SNEGSKA (reference sequence). The CDR3 is 14 residues long. This chain's CDR3 is CSPSGRVGSYEQYF. For the CDR3, the DNA is TGCAGTCCTAGCGGGAGGGTAGGCTCCTACGAGCAGTACTTC.

This chain connects TRBV6-1 to TRBJ2-2; 8 bases match TRBD1. This CDR3 has 19 amino acids. Germline CDR1 is MNHNS and CDR2 is SASEGT. V dropped 7 bases and J dropped 1; count of bases not matched to a gene: 17. CDR3 sequence (DNA): TGTGCCAGCACCCCACTCGAGAGGTCCGGGACAGGGAACACCGGGGAGCTGTTTTTT. This gives the protein CASTPLERSGTGNTGELFF.

The V and J genes are TRBV5-4 and TRBJ2-5; D possibly corresponds to TRBD2 (6 bases). Trimming left V 0 bases short and J 6 bases short, with 9 bases between. The CDR3 loop spans 13 amino acids. Germline V gives CDR1 SGHNT, CDR2 YYREEE (reference sequence). This chain's CDR3 is CASSLGGEQTQYF. CDR3 DNA: TGTGCCAGCAGCTTGGGGGGGGAACAGACCCAGTACTTC.

The chain carries TRBV20-1 and TRBJ1-6; TRBD1 matches 7 bases. The germline V gene has CDR1 DFQATT and CDR2 SNEGSKA (reference sequence). CDR3 size: 16 residues. Losses at the gene ends were 3 bases for V and 5 bases for J; bases not matched to a gene: 10. CDR3 loop: CSASRRRGTDNSPLHF. In DNA, the CDR3 is TGCAGTGCTAGTCGGAGAAGGGGGACAGATAATTCACCCCTCCACTTT.

The count of this clonotype is one. The chain employs TRBV6-2 or TRBV6-3 and TRBJ2-7; 7 nucleotides agree with TRBD2. This CDR3 has 14 amino acids. Germline V gene data show CDR1 as MNHEY and CDR2 as SVGEGT. The ends lost 0 bases at V and 6 bases at J; junction bases unmatched: 5. The CDR3 DNA reads TGTGCCAGCAGTTACTCATGGACTAGTTTCGAGCAGTACTTC. This codes for CASSYSWTSFEQYF.

The chain combines TRBV19 with TRBJ1-6; TRBD1 is a possible D gene (5 bases). Germline V lookup: CDR1 LNHDA, CDR2 SQIVND (reference sequence). The CDR3 is 15 residues long. The V end lost 6 bases, the J end lost 0 bases, and 9 bases lay between the germline ends. The CDR3 nucleotides read TGTGCCAGTAGGGACACGAGCTCCTATAATTCACCCCTCCACTTT. Encoded protein: CASRDTSSYNSPLHF.

Only a few counts were recorded for this clonotype. V gene TRBV6-1 combines with J gene TRBJ1-5, with TRBD1 matching 7 bases. J was trimmed by 2 bases and V by 10 bases; bases with no gene match: 11. Per the germline V gene, CDR1 is MNHNS and CDR2 is SASEGT. This CDR3 comprises 15 residues. The CDR3 is CATGGPLGGNQPQHF. As DNA, the CDR3 is TGTGCCACAGGGGGGCCCCTTGGCGGCAATCAGCCCCAGCATTTT.

This clonotype was seen more than once but under ten times. The chain carries TRBV7-9 and TRBJ2-7; weak D call: TRBD1 (6 bases). The length of the CDR3 is 15 residues. V lost 4 bases, J lost 0 bases, and 13 bases lay in between. Germline loops: CDR1 SEHNR, CDR2 FQNEAQ (reference sequence). CDR3 sequence reads: CASSSPGQISYEQYF. The CDR3 DNA sequence: TGTGCCAGCAGCTCGCCCGGACAGATCTCCTACGAGCAGTACTTC.

This chain connects TRBV19 to TRBJ2-3; the D gene is possibly TRBD2 (6 bases). CDR3 length: 17 amino acids. Germline V gene lookup returns CDR1 LNHDA and CDR2 SQIVND (reference sequence). The V and J ends lost 5 bases and 2 bases respectively, with 20 bases between them. CDR3 residues: CASSPTGRAASTDTQYF. In DNA form, the CDR3 reads TGTGCCAGTAGTCCCACCGGGAGAGCGGCCTCCACAGATACGCAGTATTTT.